The 10 T cell receptor beta chains presented below share a single source sample, sequenced in a study of T-cell memory formation after mild COVID-19. TCRdb re-analysed the 5' RACE reads in MiXCR, keeping a single row per CDR3 protein. The sample records about 350,000 distinct CDR3 sequences, approximately 15% being singletons. The material sequenced was PBMCs or a T cell subset sorted from them (not recorded which). These receptors came from a man younger than 35 who had mild COVID-19 (a few samples of this study predate the infection). Cell type and time point are not known.

A few counts support this clonotype. This chain links TRBV7-6 with TRBJ2-7, with 8 bases aligning to TRBD2. This CDR3 spans 15 amino acids. Trimming at V came to 5 bases and at J to 3 bases, leaving 9 bases not matched to a gene. The germline CDR1 and CDR2 sequences are SGHVS and FNYEAQ. CDR3 amino acids: CASSLRRGAYYEQYV. DNA for the CDR3: TGTGCCAGCAGCCTGAGGCGGGGGGCTTACTACGAGCAGTACGTC.

The table lists this clonotype with many counts. The V and J genes are TRBV7-9 and TRBJ1-5; TRBD1 might be the D (5 bases). V gave up 1 base and J gave up 0 bases, with 7 bases separating them. The CDR3 sequence is 15 residues long. The germline V gene encodes CDR1 SEHNR and CDR2 FQNEAQ (reference sequence). This CDR3 reads CASSLGDVSNQPQHF. The DNA of the CDR3 is TGTGCCAGCAGCTTAGGGGACGTTAGCAATCAGCCCCAGCATTTT.

The chain uses TRBV10-3 and TRBJ1-1, with 7 bases identical to TRBD1. This CDR3 is built from 14 residues. Germline CDR1 reads ENHRY; CDR2 reads SYGVKD. After removal of 6 bases from V and 3 bases from J, the junction contained 7 bases not matched to a gene. The CDR3 coding sequence is TGTGCCATCAGCGCAACAGGGGTGGACACTGAAGCTTTCTTT. This encodes CAISATGVDTEAFF.

This clonotype was detected ten times or more. Here the CDR3 reads CAISDSLAEVTDTQYF. The CDR3 DNA is TGTGCCATCAGTGACAGCCTAGCGGAGGTCACAGATACGCAGTATTTT. The rearrangement links TRBV10-3 to TRBJ2-3; 7 nucleotides align to TRBD2. J gave up 2 bases and V 3 bases, and 8 bases lay outside the gene matches. Germline V gives CDR1 ENHRY, CDR2 SYGVKD. This CDR3 spans 16 amino acids.

This rearrangement joins TRBV5-1 to TRBJ2-2, with a weak D call TRBD2 (5 bases). In germline, CDR1 is SGHRS, CDR2 YFSETQ. The CDR3 totals 15 residues. With 0 bases removed from V and 3 bases from J, the gap between germline ends came to 9 bases. This chain's CDR3 is CASSLARADTGELFF. The CDR3 DNA is TGCGCCAGCAGCTTGGCGAGGGCGGACACCGGGGAGCTGTTTTTT.

This clonotype was detected only a few times. DNA of the CDR3: TGTGCCAGCAGTTGGGGACTAGCGGGTGGTACCTACAATGAGCAGTTCTTC. Its translation is CASSWGLAGGTYNEQFF. V and J are TRBV6-5 and TRBJ2-1, with 12 bases lining up with TRBD2. The V gene's germline CDR1 is MNHEY and CDR2 SVGAGI. The trim removed 4 bases at V and 2 bases at J, leaving 6 bases unmatched. This CDR3 has 17 residues.

This clonotype was found a few times. V is TRBV5-4 and J is TRBJ2-5; D uncertain. The CDR3 totals 13 residues. Germline V gives CDR1 SGHNT, CDR2 YYREEE (reference sequence). The V gene lost 2 bases and the J gene lost 5 bases, with 10 bases spanning the gap. This CDR3 is CASSFFQTETQYF. The DNA for the CDR3 is TGTGCCAGCAGCTTCTTCCAGACGGAGACCCAGTACTTC.

This clonotype was seen a few times. The chain links TRBV7-6 to TRBJ1-1; TRBD1 matches 7 bases. This CDR3 region has 15 residues. The trim removed 5 bases at V and 2 bases at J, leaving 8 bases unmatched. Germline CDR1 SGHVS, CDR2 FNYEAQ. DNA for the CDR3: TGTGCCAGCAGCCCCATCCAGGGGGTCAACACTGAAGCTTTCTTT. Amino acid sequence: CASSPIQGVNTEAFF.

The chain recombines TRBV5-1 with TRBJ1-1; TRBD1 matches at 8 bases. The ends lost 3 bases at V and 1 base at J; junction bases unmatched: 5. The CDR3 totals 15 residues. Germline-derived CDR1 and CDR2 are SGHRS and YFSETQ. The CDR3 DNA follows: TGCGCCAGCAGCTATTGGACAGGGCCGAACACTGAAGCTTTCTTT. Protein: CASSYWTGPNTEAFF.

Worth noting for this clonotype: A much more abundant neighbour one base away suggests this may be a read error. V is TRBV30 and J is TRBJ2-7; TRBD2 agrees at 7 bases. The V gene end was trimmed by 0 bases and the J gene end by 2 bases; junction bases not matched to a gene: 4. The CDR3 length is 14 residues. Germline V gene data show CDR1 as GTSNPN and CDR2 as SVGIG (reference sequence). The CDR3 bases are TGTGCCTGGAGTGTCTTAGCGGGTGCCTACGAGCAGTACTTC. It specifies CAWSVLAGAYEQYF.